A single T cell receptor beta chain is shown here with its context. This entry belongs to a study of T-cell memory formation after mild COVID-19. The germline gives CDR1 KGHSH, CDR2 LQKENI. The CDR3 loop spans 16 amino acids. The V gene lost 2 bases and the J gene lost 3 bases, with 14 bases spanning the gap. TCRdb recomputed calls from the 5' RACE reads with MiXCR, one row per CDR3 protein. The repertoire holds about 130,000 distinct CDR3 sequences, approximately 6.2% seen once, with about 2.2% in the top ten. This TCR derives from an adult woman who had mild COVID-19 (a few samples of this study predate the infection). Cell type and time point are not known. The J gene is TRBJ1-5, the V gene TRBV18; D might be TRBD1 (5 bases). Sequencing input: PBMCs or a T cell subset sorted from them (not recorded which). Here the CDR3 DNA reads TGTGCCAGCTCACCATCGGAGACAGCGATCAATCAGCCCCAGCATTTT. Amino acid sequence: CASSPSETAINQPQHF.